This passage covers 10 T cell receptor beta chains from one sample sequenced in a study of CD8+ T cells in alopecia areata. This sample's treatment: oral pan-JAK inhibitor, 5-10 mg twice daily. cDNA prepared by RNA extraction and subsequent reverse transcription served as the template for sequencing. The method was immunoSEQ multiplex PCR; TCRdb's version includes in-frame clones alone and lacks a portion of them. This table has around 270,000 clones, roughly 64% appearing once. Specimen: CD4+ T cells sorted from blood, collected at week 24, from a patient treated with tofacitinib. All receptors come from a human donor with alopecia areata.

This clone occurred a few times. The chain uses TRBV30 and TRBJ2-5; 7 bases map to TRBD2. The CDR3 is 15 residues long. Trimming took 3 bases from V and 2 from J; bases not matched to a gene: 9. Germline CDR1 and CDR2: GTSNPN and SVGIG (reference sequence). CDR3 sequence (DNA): TGTGCCTGGAGGATCGCGGGACTAAAACAAGAGACCCAGTACTTC. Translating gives CAWRIAGLKQETQYF.

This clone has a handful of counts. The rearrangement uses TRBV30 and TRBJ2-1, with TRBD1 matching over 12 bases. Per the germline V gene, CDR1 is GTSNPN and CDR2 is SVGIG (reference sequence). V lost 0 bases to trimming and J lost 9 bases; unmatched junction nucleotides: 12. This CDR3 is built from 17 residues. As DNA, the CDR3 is TGTGCCTGGAGTGTACGACCGGGACAGGGGGCGCGGGGTGAGCAGTTCTTC. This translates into CAWSVRPGQGARGEQFF.

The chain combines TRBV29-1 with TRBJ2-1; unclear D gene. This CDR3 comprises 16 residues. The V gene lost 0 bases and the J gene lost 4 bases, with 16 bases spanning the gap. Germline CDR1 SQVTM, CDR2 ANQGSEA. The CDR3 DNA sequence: TGCAGCGTTGAAGAGAGTAATCAGATACCTTACAATGAGCAGTTCTTC. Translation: CSVEESNQIPYNEQFF.

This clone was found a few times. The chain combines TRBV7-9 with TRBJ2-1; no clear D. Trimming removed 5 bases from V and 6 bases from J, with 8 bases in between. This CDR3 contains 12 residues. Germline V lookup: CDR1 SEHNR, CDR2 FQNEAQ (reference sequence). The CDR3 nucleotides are TGTGCCAGCAGCCGCGACTCCAATGAGCAGTTCTTC. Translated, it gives CASSRDSNEQFF.

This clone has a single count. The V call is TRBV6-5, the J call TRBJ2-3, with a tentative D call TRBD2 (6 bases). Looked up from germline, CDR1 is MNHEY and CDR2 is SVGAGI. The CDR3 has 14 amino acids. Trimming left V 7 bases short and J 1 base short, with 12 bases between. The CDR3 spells CASTRGGGTDTQYF. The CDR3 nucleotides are TGTGCCAGCACCCGAGGAGGGGGCACAGATACGCAGTATTTT.

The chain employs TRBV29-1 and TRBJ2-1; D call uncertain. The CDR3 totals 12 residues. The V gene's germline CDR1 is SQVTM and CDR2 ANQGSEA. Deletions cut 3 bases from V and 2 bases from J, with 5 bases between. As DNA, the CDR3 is TGCAGCGTTGATGGGGCCTACAATGAGCAGTTCTTC. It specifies CSVDGAYNEQFF.

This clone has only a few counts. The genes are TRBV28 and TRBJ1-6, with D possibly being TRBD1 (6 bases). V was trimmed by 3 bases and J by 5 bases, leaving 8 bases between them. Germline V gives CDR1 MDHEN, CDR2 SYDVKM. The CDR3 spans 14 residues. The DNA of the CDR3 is TGTGCCAGCAGTTTGGACAGCAATAATTCACCCCTCCACTTT. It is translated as CASSLDSNNSPLHF.

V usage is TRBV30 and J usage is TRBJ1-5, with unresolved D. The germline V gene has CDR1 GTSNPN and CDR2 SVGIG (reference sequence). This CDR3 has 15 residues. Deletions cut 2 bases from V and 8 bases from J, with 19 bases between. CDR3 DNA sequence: TGTGCCTGGAGTCCTCCGGACCCCCGACGGGAGCCCCAGCATTTT. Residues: CAWSPPDPRREPQHF.

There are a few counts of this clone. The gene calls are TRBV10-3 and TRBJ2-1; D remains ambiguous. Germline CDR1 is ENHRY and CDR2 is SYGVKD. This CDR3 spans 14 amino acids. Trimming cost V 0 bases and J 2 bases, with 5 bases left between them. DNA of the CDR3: TGTGCCATCAGTGAGTCTACCACCTACAATGAGCAGTTCTTC. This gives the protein CAISESTTYNEQFF.

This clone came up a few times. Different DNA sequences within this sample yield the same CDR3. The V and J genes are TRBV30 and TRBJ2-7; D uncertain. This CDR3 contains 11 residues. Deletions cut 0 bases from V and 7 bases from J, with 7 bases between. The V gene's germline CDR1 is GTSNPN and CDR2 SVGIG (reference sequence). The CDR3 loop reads CAWSVLGEQYF. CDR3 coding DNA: TGTGCCTGGAGTGTCTTGGGTGAGCAGTACTTC.